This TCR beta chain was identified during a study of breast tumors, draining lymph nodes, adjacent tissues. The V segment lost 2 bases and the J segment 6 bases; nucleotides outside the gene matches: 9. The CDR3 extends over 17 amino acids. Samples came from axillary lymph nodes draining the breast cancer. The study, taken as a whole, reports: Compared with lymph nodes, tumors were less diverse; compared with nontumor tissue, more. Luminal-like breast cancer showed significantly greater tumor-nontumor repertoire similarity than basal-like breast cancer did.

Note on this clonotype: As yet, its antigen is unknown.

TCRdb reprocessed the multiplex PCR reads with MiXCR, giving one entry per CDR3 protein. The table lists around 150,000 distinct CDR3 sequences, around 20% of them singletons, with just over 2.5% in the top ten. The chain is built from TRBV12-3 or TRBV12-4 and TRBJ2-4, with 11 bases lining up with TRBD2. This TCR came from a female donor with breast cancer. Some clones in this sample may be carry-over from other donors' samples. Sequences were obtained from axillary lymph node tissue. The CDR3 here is CASSLSTLAGVTNIQYF. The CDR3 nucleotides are TGTGCCAGCAGTTTAAGTACACTAGCGGGAGTGACAAACATTCAGTACTTC.